The rows below give T cell receptor beta chains drawn from one sample of a study of Ad26.COV2.S vaccination and SARS-CoV-2 variants. Produced via immunoSEQ multiplex PCR; TCRdb's table is partial and in-frame only. Among roughly 320,000 clones listed, roughly 84% were seen once. The source was peripheral blood, collected in a trial of Ad26.COV2.S vaccine versus placebo. The receptors originated from a person between 18 and 60 years old who received the Ad26.COV2.S COVID-19 vaccine or a placebo. The CDR3 runs from the conserved cysteine through the conserved F or W. A D gene is named only where the DNA matches it firmly. Size tells how often a clone was seen (once, few, many) or the class of an expanded clone, and some rows leave it out.

cdr3_aa cdr3_nt d_call j_call v_call clone_size
CASSSSGTPYNEQFF TGTGCCAGCAGCTCTTCCGGGACTCCTTACAATGAGCAGTTCTTC - TRBJ2-1 TRBV7-2 -
CASSLFPSGSYEQYF TGTGCCAGCAGTTTATTCCCCTCAGGATCCTACGAGCAGTACTTC - TRBJ2-7 TRBV27 -
CASSYGTETYEQYF TGTGCCAGCAGTTATGGGACCGAGACCTACGAGCAGTACTTC - TRBJ2-7 TRBV6-2/TRBV6-3 -
CATATQGDSYEQYF TGTGCCACTGCCACCCAGGGGGACAGTTACGAGCAGTACTTC TRBD1 TRBJ2-7 TRBV19 -
CATSDGQGNTGELFF TGTGCCACCAGTGACGGACAGGGGAACACCGGGGAGCTGTTTTTT TRBD1 TRBJ2-2 TRBV24-1 -
CASSYLDRNSPLHF TGTGCCAGCAGTTACTTGGACCGGAATTCACCCCTCCACTTT - TRBJ1-6 TRBV6-5 -
CASSLLIGGTYEQYF TGTGCCAGCAGCTTATTAATAGGGGGCACCTACGAGCAGTACTTC TRBD1 TRBJ2-7 TRBV7-2 -
CASSVDSYATNEKLFF TGTGCCAGCAGCGTAGACAGCTATGCAACTAATGAAAAACTGTTTTTT - TRBJ1-4 TRBV9 -
CASSGQEQETQYF TGTGCCAGCAGCGGACAGGAACAAGAGACCCAGTACTTC TRBD1 TRBJ2-5 TRBV11-1 -
CASSFDRFPYNEQFF TGTGCCAGCAGTTTTGACAGGTTTCCCTACAATGAGCAGTTCTTC - TRBJ2-1 TRBV27 once
CASSYQGMGSYEQYF TGCGCCAGCAGCTACCAGGGGATGGGATCCTACGAGCAGTACTTC - TRBJ2-7 TRBV4-1 -
CATGGLGNSNQPQHF TGTGCCACCGGGGGGTTAGGAAATAGCAATCAGCCCCAGCATTTT - TRBJ1-5 TRBV7-9 -
CASRRQGNNQPQHF TGTGCCAGCAGGAGACAGGGGAACAATCAGCCCCAGCATTTT TRBD1 TRBJ1-5 TRBV6-6 -
CASSPQQGAYYEQYF TGTGCCAGCTCACCACAACAGGGGGCTTATTACGAGCAGTACTTC TRBD1 TRBJ2-7 TRBV18 -
CASGLAQGWNTEAFF TGTGCTAGTGGTTTGGCCCAGGGTTGGAACACTGAAGCTTTCTTT - TRBJ1-1 TRBV12-5 -
CASSPLSGSSYNSPLHF TGCGCCAGCAGCCCCCTATCAGGGAGCTCCTATAATTCACCCCTCCACTTT - TRBJ1-6 TRBV4-1 -
CASSRTGGNQPQHF TGTGCCAGCAGTCGTACAGGGGGCAATCAGCCCCAGCATTTT TRBD1 TRBJ1-5 TRBV6-5 -
CASSWTATTEKLFF TGTGCCAGCAGCTGGACGGCAACAACCGAAAAACTGTTTTTT - TRBJ1-4 TRBV6-5 -
CASSLSDSQTEAFF TGTGCCAGCAGCTTATCAGACAGCCAAACTGAAGCTTTCTTT - TRBJ1-1 TRBV7-3 -
CASSPTGGVGETQYF TGTGCCAGCAGCCCCACGGGGGGGGTGGGAGAGACCCAGTACTTC TRBD2 TRBJ2-5 TRBV7-2 -
CASSLVVNEQFF TGTGCCAGCAGCTTAGTAGTGAATGAGCAGTTCTTC - TRBJ2-1 TRBV7-9 -
CASSLTPSGGYQETQYF TGTGCCAGCAGCTTAACGCCTAGCGGGGGGTACCAAGAGACCCAGTACTTC TRBD2 TRBJ2-5 TRBV7-3 -
CASRRDGMNTEAFF TGTGCCAGTAGGCGGGACGGAATGAACACTGAAGCTTTCTTT - TRBJ1-1 TRBV19 -
CAISEASRRETQYF TGTGCCATCAGTGAGGCTTCCCGCCGGGAGACCCAGTACTTC - TRBJ2-5 TRBV10-3 -
CASSPGTGSYGYTF TGTGCCAGCAGCCCCGGGACAGGGTCCTATGGCTACACCTTC TRBD1 TRBJ1-2 TRBV7-2 -
CAWARGTEAFF TGTGCCTGGGCCAGGGGGACTGAAGCTTTCTTT TRBD1 TRBJ1-1 TRBV30 -
CASSEDRNYGYTF TGTGCCAGCAGTGAAGACAGAAACTATGGCTACACCTTC - TRBJ1-2 TRBV6-4 -
CSVEGLGTATYEQYF TGCAGCGTTGAAGGGCTAGGGACAGCCACCTACGAGCAGTACTTC TRBD1 TRBJ2-7 TRBV29-1 -
CASSQELNTEAFF TGTGCCAGCAGCCAAGAATTGAACACTGAAGCTTTCTTT - TRBJ1-1 TRBV7-3 -
CASIGGGGNTIYF TGTGCCAGCATTGGGGGAGGTGGAAACACCATATATTTT - TRBJ1-3 TRBV12-3/TRBV12-4 -
CASSYWAGELFF TGTGCCAGCAGTTACTGGGCCGGGGAGCTGTTTTTT - TRBJ2-2 TRBV6-2/TRBV6-3 -
CASSYSGETTEAFF TGCGCCAGCAGCTATTCAGGGGAGACCACTGAAGCTTTCTTT - TRBJ1-1 TRBV5-1 -
CASSETSGGASDTQYF TGTGCCAGCAGTGAAACTAGCGGGGGGGCGTCCGATACGCAGTATTTT TRBD2 TRBJ2-3 TRBV6-1 -
CASKGGPGTTNEKLFF TGTGCCAGTAAGGGGGGTCCTGGGACAACTAATGAAAAACTGTTTTTT - TRBJ1-4 TRBV19 many
CAISWGFEAFF TGTGCCATCAGCTGGGGGTTTGAAGCTTTCTTT - TRBJ1-1 TRBV10-3 once
CASSPAATNEKLFF TGTGCCAGCAGCCCTGCGGCAACTAATGAAAAACTGTTTTTT - TRBJ1-4 TRBV7-2 -
CSVKRQDYGYTF TGCAGCGTTAAGAGACAAGACTATGGCTACACCTTC - TRBJ1-2 TRBV29-1 -
CASGRQDSYEQYF TGTGCCAGCGGACGACAGGACTCCTACGAGCAGTACTTC - TRBJ2-7 TRBV25-1 once
CASSATQGLDYGYTF TGTGCCAGCAGCGCGACACAGGGTCTAGACTATGGCTACACCTTC - TRBJ1-2 TRBV5-6 -
CAWRRVAIGELFF TGTGCCTGGAGGAGGGTAGCGATCGGGGAGCTGTTTTTT - TRBJ2-2 TRBV30 -
CASSYMAALETQYF TGTGCCAGCAGTTACATGGCAGCCCTAGAGACCCAGTACTTC - TRBJ2-5 TRBV6-5 -
CASRVGLAGNEQFF TGTGCCAGCAGGGTAGGGCTAGCGGGCAATGAGCAGTTCTTC TRBD2 TRBJ2-1 TRBV27 -
CASSQRTGTGVTGYTF TGTGCCAGCAGCCAGAGAACCGGGACAGGGGTTACTGGCTACACCTTC TRBD1 TRBJ1-2 TRBV3-1/TRBV3-2 -
CASSLDPGQGVYGYTF TGCGCCAGCAGCTTGGACCCGGGGCAGGGGGTCTATGGCTACACCTTC TRBD1 TRBJ1-2 TRBV5-1 -
CSVEGTDTSTDTQYF TGCAGCGTTGAAGGGACGGACACTAGCACAGATACGCAGTATTTT - TRBJ2-3 TRBV29-1 -
CASSLGRFVTEAFF TGCGCCAGCAGCTTAGGTCGGTTTGTCACTGAAGCTTTCTTT - TRBJ1-1 TRBV5-1 -
CASSTQGTQPQHF TGTGCCAGTAGTACCCAGGGGACTCAGCCCCAGCATTTT - TRBJ1-5 TRBV19 -
CASSLVYSNQPQHF TGTGCCAGCAGTTTAGTCTATAGCAATCAGCCCCAGCATTTT - TRBJ1-5 TRBV27 once